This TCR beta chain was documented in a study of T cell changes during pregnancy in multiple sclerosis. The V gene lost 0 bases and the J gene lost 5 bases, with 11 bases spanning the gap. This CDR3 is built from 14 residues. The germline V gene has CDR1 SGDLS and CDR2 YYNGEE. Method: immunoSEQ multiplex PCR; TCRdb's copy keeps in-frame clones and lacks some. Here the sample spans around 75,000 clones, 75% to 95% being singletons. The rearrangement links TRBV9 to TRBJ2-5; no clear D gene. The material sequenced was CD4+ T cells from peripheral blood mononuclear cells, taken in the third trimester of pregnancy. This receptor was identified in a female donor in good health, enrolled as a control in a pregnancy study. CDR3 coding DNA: TGTGCCAGCAGCGTAGTAGGTGACTGGGAGACCCAGTACTTC. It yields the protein CASSVVGDWETQYF.